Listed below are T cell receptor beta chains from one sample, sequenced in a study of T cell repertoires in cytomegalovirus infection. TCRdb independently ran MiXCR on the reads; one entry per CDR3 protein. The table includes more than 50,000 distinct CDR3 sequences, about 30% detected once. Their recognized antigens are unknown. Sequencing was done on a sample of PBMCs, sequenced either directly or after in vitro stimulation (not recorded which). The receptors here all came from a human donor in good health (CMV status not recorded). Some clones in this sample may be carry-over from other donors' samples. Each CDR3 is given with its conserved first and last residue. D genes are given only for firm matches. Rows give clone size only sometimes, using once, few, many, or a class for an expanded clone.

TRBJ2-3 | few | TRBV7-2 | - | TGTGCCAGCAGCTTAGCGATCGGGACCATAAGCACAGATACGCAGTATTTT | CASSLAIGTISTDTQYF
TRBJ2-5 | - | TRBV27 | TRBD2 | TGTGCCAGCGGCCAGACTAGCGGGCAAGAGACCCAGTACTTC | CASGQTSGQETQYF
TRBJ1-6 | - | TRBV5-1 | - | TGCGCCAGCAGCTTGGCCGTGGGGATTAATTCACCCCTCCACTTT | CASSLAVGINSPLHF
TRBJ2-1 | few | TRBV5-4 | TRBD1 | TGTGCCAGCAGCGGGGGGGTTGGACAGGGGGCCAATGAGCAGTTCTTC | CASSGGVGQGANEQFF
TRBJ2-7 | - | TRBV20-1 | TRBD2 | TGCAGTGCCCGACTAGCGGGGTCCTACGAGCAGTACTTC | CSARLAGSYEQYF
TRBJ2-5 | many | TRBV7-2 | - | TGTGCCAGCAGCTTAGACAGGTCCCCGGGGGAGACCCAGTACTTC | CASSLDRSPGETQYF
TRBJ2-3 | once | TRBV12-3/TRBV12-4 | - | TGTGCCAGCAGTCAGGACAGAGATACGCAGTATTTT | CASSQDRDTQYF
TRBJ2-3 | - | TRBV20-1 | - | TGCAGTGTTAGGACGATCCGAGATACGCAGTATTTT | CSVRTIRDTQYF
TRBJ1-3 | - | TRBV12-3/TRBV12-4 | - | TGTGCCAGCAGCTTCCGGGCGGCTGGAAACACCATATATTTT | CASSFRAAGNTIYF
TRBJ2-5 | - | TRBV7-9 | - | TGTGCCAGCAGCGGCAGGACGGGAGAGACCCAGTACTTC | CASSGRTGETQYF
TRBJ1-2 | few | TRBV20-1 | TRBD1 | TGCAGTGCTAGACTTTCGGCCTGGGGACAGGGGAACTATGGCTACACCTTC | CSARLSAWGQGNYGYTF
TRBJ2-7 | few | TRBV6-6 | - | TGTGCCAGCAGCACCGGGACGAACTACGAGCAGTACTTC | CASSTGTNYEQYF
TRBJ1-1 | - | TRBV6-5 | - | TGTGCCAGCAGTGAAGCTGGGGGCACTGAAGCTTTCTTT | CASSEAGGTEAFF
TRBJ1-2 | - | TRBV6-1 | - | TGTGCCAGCAACCGGAAAATACAGGGCTCGGCTCGGGGCTACACCTTC | CASNRKIQGSARGYTF
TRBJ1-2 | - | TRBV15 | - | TGTGCCACCAGCAGAGATTTCGGACCCTCCTACACCTTC | CATSRDFGPSYTF
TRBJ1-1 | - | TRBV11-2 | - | TGTGCCAGCAGCTTAGGACGGGTCATGAACACTGAAGCTTTCTTT | CASSLGRVMNTEAFF
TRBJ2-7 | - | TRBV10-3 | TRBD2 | TGTGCCATCGGCGGCGGGAGCGCCTACGAGCAGTACTTC | CAIGGGSAYEQYF
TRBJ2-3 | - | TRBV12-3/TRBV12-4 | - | TGTGCCAGCAGTTCCGGGACTAGCACAGATACGCAGTATTTT | CASSSGTSTDTQYF
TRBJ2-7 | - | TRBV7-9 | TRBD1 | TGTGCCAGCAGCTTTCCGGACAGGGATGTACCCTACGAGCAGTACTTC | CASSFPDRDVPYEQYF
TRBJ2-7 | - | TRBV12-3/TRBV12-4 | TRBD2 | TGTGCCAGCAGTTACCGCGTGGCTAGCGGGAGCTCCTACGAGCAGTACTTC | CASSYRVASGSSYEQYF
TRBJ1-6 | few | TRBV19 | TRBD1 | TGTGCCAGTAGTAAAAGGACAGGGGGGATTTCACCCCTCCACTTT | CASSKRTGGISPLHF
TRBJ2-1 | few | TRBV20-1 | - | TGCAGTGCCGGTGGGCAGGTCTCCTACAATGAGCAGTTCTTC | CSAGGQVSYNEQFF
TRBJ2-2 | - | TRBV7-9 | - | TGTGCCAGCACCCACGAGGAGGGGATAGGCGGGGAGCTGTTTTTT | CASTHEEGIGGELFF
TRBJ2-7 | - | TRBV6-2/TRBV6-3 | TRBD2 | TGTGCCAGCACTAACGGTGGCGGGGGGACCTACGAGCAGTACTTC | CASTNGGGGTYEQYF
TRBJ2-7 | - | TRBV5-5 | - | TGTGCCAGCACCGACGGGGGTCACGAGCAGTACTTC | CASTDGGHEQYF
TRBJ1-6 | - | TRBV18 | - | TGTGCCAGCTCACCACTGGGTCCAGGGAAGAATAATTCACCCCTCCACTTT | CASSPLGPGKNNSPLHF
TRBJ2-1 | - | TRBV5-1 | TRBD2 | TGCGCCAGCAGTAAGGGGGGGACTAGCGACAATGAGCAGTTCTTC | CASSKGGTSDNEQFF
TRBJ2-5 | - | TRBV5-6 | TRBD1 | TGTGCCAGCAGGCAAACCGGGACAGGGGGGCCTGAGACCCAGTACTTC | CASRQTGTGGPETQYF
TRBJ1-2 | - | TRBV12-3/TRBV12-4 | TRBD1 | TGTGCCAGCAGTGCCGACAGGGACTTTGGCTACACCTTC | CASSADRDFGYTF
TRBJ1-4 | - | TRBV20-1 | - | TGCAGTGCGCTGGGGGGGGCGCACGAAAAACTGTTTTTT | CSALGGAHEKLFF
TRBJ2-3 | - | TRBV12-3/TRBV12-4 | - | TGTGCCAGCAGTGGGTCCAGCACAGATACGCAGTATTTT | CASSGSSTDTQYF
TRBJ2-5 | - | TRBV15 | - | TGTGCCACCAGCAGGGCGGACTACCAAGAGACCCAGTACTTC | CATSRADYQETQYF
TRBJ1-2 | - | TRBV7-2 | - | TGTGCCAGCAGCTTAGGGTCGGACGTCGGCTATGGCTACACCTTC | CASSLGSDVGYGYTF
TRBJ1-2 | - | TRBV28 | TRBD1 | TGTGCCAGCAGTTTGAGGACAGGGGATGGCTACACCTTC | CASSLRTGDGYTF
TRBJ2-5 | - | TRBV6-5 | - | TGTGCCAGCAGCCCTGGGGGCTTCCAAGAGACCCAGTACTTC | CASSPGGFQETQYF
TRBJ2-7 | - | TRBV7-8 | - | TGTGCCAGCAGCTTAGGTTGGGGAGACAGCGCAACCTACGAGCAGTACTTC | CASSLGWGDSATYEQYF
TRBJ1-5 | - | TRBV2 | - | TGTGCCAGCGGGGGGGGGGGCCCAAGGAATCAGCCCCAGCATTTT | CASGGGGPRNQPQHF
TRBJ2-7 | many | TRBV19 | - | TGTGCCAGTAGTATAGGGTCCGGCAGGTACGAGCAGTACTTC | CASSIGSGRYEQYF
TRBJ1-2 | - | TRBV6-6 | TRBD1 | TGTGCCAGCAGACCGGGACAGGGCGTCTATGGCTACACCTTC | CASRPGQGVYGYTF
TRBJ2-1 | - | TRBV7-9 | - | TGTGCCAGCAGCTTAGGACTCAACAATGAGCAGTTCTTC | CASSLGLNNEQFF
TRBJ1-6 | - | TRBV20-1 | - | TGCAGTGCTAGAGATCTTACAGGGAATTCACCCCTCCACTTT | CSARDLTGNSPLHF
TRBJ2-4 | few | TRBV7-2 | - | TGTGCCAGCAGCTTAGGGGGTCTGGGGGACATAAAAAACATTCAGTACTTC | CASSLGGLGDIKNIQYF
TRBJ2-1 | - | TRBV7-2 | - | TGTGCCAGCAGGATTGACAGGTACAATGAGCAGTTCTTC | CASRIDRYNEQFF
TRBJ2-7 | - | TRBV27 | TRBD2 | TGTGCCAGCAGTTTATTGACTAGCGGGGTCTCCTACGAGCAGTACTTC | CASSLLTSGVSYEQYF
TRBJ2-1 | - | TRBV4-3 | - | TGCGCCAGCAGCTGGGACTCCGCTAATGAGCAGTTCTTC | CASSWDSANEQFF
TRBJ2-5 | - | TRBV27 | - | TGTGCCAGCAGCCCCGAAATTGGGGTTCCGGAGACCCAGTACTTC | CASSPEIGVPETQYF
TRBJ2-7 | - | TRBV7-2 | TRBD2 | TGTGCCAGCAGCCAGACTGGCGGGGGGGCCTACGAGCAGTACTTC | CASSQTGGGAYEQYF
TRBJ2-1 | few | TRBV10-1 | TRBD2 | TGCGCCAGCAGCGAACGGGCTAGCGGCCAGGAGCAGTTCTTC | CASSERASGQEQFF
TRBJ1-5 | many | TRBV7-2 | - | TGTGCCAGCAGCTCCCGAGGGGGGGGACAGCCCCAGCATTTT | CASSSRGGGQPQHF
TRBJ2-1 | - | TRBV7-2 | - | TGTGCCAGCATGACACGCGGGGTGAAATACAACGAGCAGTTCTTC | CASMTRGVKYNEQFF
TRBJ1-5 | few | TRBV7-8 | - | TGTGCCAGCAGCCCGAGGGGGGGACGTCAGCCCCAGCATTTT | CASSPRGGRQPQHF
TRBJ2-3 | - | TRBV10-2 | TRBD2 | TGCGCCAGCAGTGAGGGGGCGGGGGTTAGCGATACGCAGTATTTT | CASSEGAGVSDTQYF
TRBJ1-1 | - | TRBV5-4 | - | TGTGCCTACCGTGGGGCCTTGAACACTGAAGCTTTCTTT | CAYRGALNTEAFF
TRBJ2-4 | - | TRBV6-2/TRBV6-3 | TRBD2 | TGTGCCAGCAGTCGCGGGGGGGCCGAAAACATTCAGTACTTC | CASSRGGAENIQYF